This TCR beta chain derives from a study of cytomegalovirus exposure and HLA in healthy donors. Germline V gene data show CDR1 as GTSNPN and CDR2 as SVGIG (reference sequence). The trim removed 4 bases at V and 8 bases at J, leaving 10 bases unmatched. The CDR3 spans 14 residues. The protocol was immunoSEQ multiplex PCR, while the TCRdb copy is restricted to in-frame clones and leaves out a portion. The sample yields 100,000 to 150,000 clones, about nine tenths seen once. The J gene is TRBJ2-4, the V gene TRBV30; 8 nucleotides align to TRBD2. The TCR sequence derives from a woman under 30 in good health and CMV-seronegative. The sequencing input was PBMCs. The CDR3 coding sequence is TGTGCCTGGACCCCGCGGGGGGCCGAAGACATTCAGTACTTC. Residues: CAWTPRGAEDIQYF. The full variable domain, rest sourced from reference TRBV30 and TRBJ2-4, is SQTIHQWPATLVQPVGSPLSLECTVEGTSNPNLYWYRQAAGRGLQLLFYSVGIGQISSEVPQNLSASRPQDRQFILSSKKLLLSDSGFYLCAWTPRGAEDIQYFGAGTRLSVL.